One and the same sample provided the 26 T cell receptor beta chains below, sequenced in a study of cytomegalovirus exposure and HLA in healthy donors (dated by TCRdb to about 2017). Library method: the immunoSEQ multiplex PCR assay. The multiplex PCR relied on a mix of 60 forward primers for TCR Vbeta segments and 13 reverse primers for TCR Jbeta segments. TCRdb stores this immuneACCESS table with in-frame sequences only. Part of the clones is absent; in the studies checked, under half of the shortfall reflects unresolved V genes, and no reason is known for the rest. The sample table lists around 65,000 clones, about three quarters of them with a count of one. The ten biggest clones cover almost 7.5% of the sample. The sequenced material came from PBMCs. All receptors derive from a woman aged 30 to 39 in good health and CMV-seropositive.

The chain combines TRBV5-1 with TRBJ1-5; D gene ambiguous. The CDR3 runs to 14 residues. Germline assignment: CDR1 SGHRS and CDR2 YFSETQ. Trimming stripped 0 bases from V and 4 bases from J, with 8 bases between. This CDR3 reads CASSLGGLNQPQHF. The CDR3 coding sequence is TGCGCCAGCAGCTTGGGAGGGTTAAATCAGCCCCAGCATTTT.

This clone was seen only once. This chain connects TRBV28 to TRBJ2-1; D is unclear. The germline CDR1 and CDR2 sequences are MDHEN and SYDVKM. The ends were cut back, 4 bases at V and 3 bases at J, with 13 bases in the middle. The length of the CDR3 is 15 residues. The CDR3 here is CASSSRLVSYNEQFF. CDR3 coding DNA: TGTGCCAGCAGTTCCCGGTTAGTGAGCTACAATGAGCAGTTCTTC. Together with reference TRBV28 and TRBJ2-1, the CDR3 gives the full variable domain: DVKVTQSSRYLVKRTGEKVFLECVQDMDHENMFWYRQDPGLGLRLIYFSYDVKMKEKGDIPEGYSVSREKKERFSLILESASTNQTSMYLCASSSRLVSYNEQFFGPGTRLTVL.

The chain recombines TRBV19 with TRBJ2-7; 15 bases are a match to TRBD2. CDR3 size: 18 residues. Germline CDR1 and CDR2: LNHDA and SQIVND (reference sequence). V trimming: 2 bases; J trimming: 2 bases; junction bases outside the gene matches: 7. CDR3 in amino acids: CASSIKGLAGGGTYEQYF. CDR3 bases: TGTGCCAGTAGTATAAAGGGACTAGCGGGAGGCGGGACCTACGAGCAGTACTTC.

The rearrangement joins TRBV14 to TRBJ2-1; 9 nucleotides match TRBD1. This CDR3 has 15 residues. The ends lost 0 bases at V and 7 bases at J; junction bases unmatched: 4. The V gene's germline CDR1 is SGHDN and CDR2 FVKESK. The CDR3 nucleotides are TGTGCCAGCAGCCAAGATACAGGGGGCTGGAATGAGCAGTTCTTC. It is translated as CASSQDTGGWNEQFF.

V and J are TRBV4-1 and TRBJ2-7; TRBD2 matches 7 bases. CDR1 is MGHRA, CDR2 YSYEKL, per germline. The CDR3 totals 13 residues. J lost 3 bases, V lost 3 bases, and 2 bases had no gene match. The chain's CDR3 is CASSQLAGYEQYF. As DNA, the CDR3 is TGCGCCAGCAGCCAGTTAGCGGGCTACGAGCAGTACTTC.

The CDR3 loop reads CASSLGGGPLETQYF. For the CDR3, the DNA is TGTGCCAGCAGCTTAGGGGGAGGGCCTTTGGAGACCCAGTACTTC. V and J are TRBV5-6 and TRBJ2-5; tentatively, D is TRBD2 (7 bases). V lost 2 bases to trimming and J lost 5 bases, with 16 bases between them. Per germline, CDR1 SGHDT and CDR2 YYEEEE. This CDR3 has 15 residues.

The rearrangement joins TRBV9 to TRBJ2-1, with TRBD1 matching over 8 bases. The CDR3 runs to 14 residues. The V gene end was trimmed by 2 bases and the J gene end by 6 bases; junction bases not matched to a gene: 4. The germline V gene has CDR1 SGDLS and CDR2 YYNGEE. CDR3 protein: CASSVRQGPNEQFF. As DNA, the CDR3 is TGTGCCAGCAGCGTTCGACAGGGGCCCAATGAGCAGTTCTTC. Variable domain in full (rest from reference TRBV9 and TRBJ2-1): DSGVTQTPKHLITATGQRVTLRCSPRSGDLSVYWYQQSLDQGLQFLIQYYNGEERAKGNILERFSAQQFPDLHSELNLSSLELGDSALYFCASSVRQGPNEQFFGPGTRLTVL.

This clone was detected only once. The rearrangement uses TRBV4-2 and TRBJ2-7, with D possibly being TRBD1 (5 bases). CDR1 is LGHNA, CDR2 YNFKEQ, per germline. The CDR3 runs to 17 residues. V lost 1 base to trimming and J lost 3 bases, with 19 bases between them. The CDR3 region is CASSQGLGDVFIYEQYF. The DNA for the CDR3 is TGTGCCAGCAGCCAAGGGCTAGGGGATGTTTTCATCTACGAGCAGTACTTC.

This clone was seen a few times. The chain uses TRBV6-4 and TRBJ2-3; unclear D gene. Germline CDR1 reads MRHNA; CDR2 reads SNTAGT. The CDR3 runs 14 residues. V shed 4 bases and J shed 4 bases, with 12 bases lying between them. CDR3 in amino acids: CASSASGNADTQYF. The CDR3 bases are TGTGCCAGCAGTGCTTCGGGTAATGCAGATACGCAGTATTTT.

J is TRBJ1-2 and V is TRBV7-9, with TRBD1 as a possible D gene (6 bases). The CDR3 consists of 14 residues. Germline V gene sequence: CDR1 SEHNR, CDR2 FQNEAQ (reference sequence). V was clipped by 4 bases and J by 8 bases, with 17 bases between them. CDR3 bases: TGTGCCAGCAGCTCGGGGGGCAGGAACGGGGGCTACACCTTC. Its translation: CASSSGGRNGGYTF.

The chain employs TRBV5-6 and TRBJ2-1; 7 bases align to TRBD2. The CDR3 is 16 amino acids. CDR1 and CDR2 (germline): SGHDT, YYEEEE. V lost 2 bases, J lost 8 bases, and 13 bases stayed unmatched. The CDR3 DNA sequence: TGTGCCAGCAGCTTCGGGTCCGCTAGCGGAGCCGATGAGCAGTTCTTC. Translating it yields CASSFGSASGADEQFF.

The chain carries TRBV6-6 and TRBJ1-5; D perhaps matches TRBD1 (5 bases). V shed 0 bases and J shed 9 bases, with 9 bases lying between them. The CDR3 has 13 amino acids. Germline assignment: CDR1 MNHNY and CDR2 SVGAGI (reference sequence). In nucleotides, the CDR3 is TGTGCCAGCAGTTACTCGCGGGGGGGGCCCCAGCATTTT. Its translation: CASSYSRGGPQHF.

The V call is TRBV5-1, the J call TRBJ1-6, with D uncertain. V was cut by 0 bases and J by 10 bases, with 14 bases left in between. Germline V gives CDR1 SGHRS, CDR2 YFSETQ. This CDR3 is built from 15 residues. The CDR3 DNA reads as TGCGCCAGCAGCTTGGGAGGTCTGGGGAGATCACCCCTCCACTTT. Its protein product is CASSLGGLGRSPLHF. Filled out from reference TRBV5-1 and TRBJ1-6, the complete variable domain reads KAGVTQTPRYLIKTRGQQVTLSCSPISGHRSVSWYQQTPGQGLQFLFEYFSETQRNKGNFPGRFSGRQFSNSRSEMNVSTLELGDSALYLCASSLGGLGRSPLHFGNGTRLTVT.

In DNA, the CDR3 is TGTGCCAGCAGGAGGGTCGGGGCCAACGTCCTGACTTTC. Its translation is CASRRVGANVLTF. The chain links TRBV6-5 to TRBJ2-6; tentatively, D is TRBD2 (5 bases). Germline CDR1 is MNHEY and CDR2 is SVGAGI. Trimming cost V 6 bases and J 4 bases, with 7 bases left between them. This CDR3 has 13 residues.

V gene TRBV28 combines with J gene TRBJ1-2, with 8 bases aligning to TRBD1. V lost 6 bases, J lost 4 bases, and 10 bases stayed unmatched. Germline V CDR1 and CDR2: MDHEN, SYDVKM. This CDR3 is built from 15 residues. The CDR3 sequence is CASRQGAGGVYGYTF. Here the CDR3 DNA reads TGTGCCAGCAGGCAAGGGGCAGGGGGCGTCTATGGCTACACCTTC.

The chain uses TRBV5-1 and TRBJ2-5; possibly TRBD2 for D (7 bases). The CDR3 has 15 residues. V was cut by 1 base and J by 5 bases, with 15 bases left in between. Germline values: CDR1 SGHRS, CDR2 YFSETQ. The CDR3 region has the DNA TGCGCCAGCAGCTTGTTTGCGGGGGCAGGGGAGACCCAGTACTTC. It specifies CASSLFAGAGETQYF.

The chain combines TRBV27 with TRBJ2-7; D is unresolved. CDR1 and CDR2 (germline): MNHEY, SMNVEV (reference sequence). CDR3 length: 14 residues. V was trimmed by 3 bases and J by 3 bases, leaving 12 bases between them. DNA for the CDR3: TGTGCCAGCAGTTTGTTTGGGCCTCTCTACGAGCAGTACTTC. Translating it yields CASSLFGPLYEQYF.

This clone was detected once. The chain couples TRBV7-2 to TRBJ2-1; D gene uncertain. Germline values: CDR1 SGHTA, CDR2 FQGNSA. Trimming left V 1 base short and J 5 bases short, with 12 bases between. The CDR3 extends over 15 amino acids. CDR3 DNA: TGTGCCAGCAGCTTAGTTGTCGGGTCAGACAATGAGCAGTTCTTC. It encodes CASSLVVGSDNEQFF.

The gene calls are TRBV7-8 and TRBJ1-3, with D perhaps matching TRBD1 (5 bases). CDR3 length: 15 amino acids. The V gene lost 5 bases and the J gene lost 3 bases, with 14 bases spanning the gap. Germline V lookup: CDR1 SGHVS, CDR2 FQNEAQ. The chain's CDR3 is CASSPQATVGNTIYF. For the CDR3, the DNA is TGTGCCAGCAGCCCACAGGCAACAGTTGGAAACACCATATATTTT.

This chain connects TRBV27 to TRBJ1-5, with unresolved D. Germline V lookup: CDR1 MNHEY, CDR2 SMNVEV (reference sequence). CDR3 length equals 12 residues. Trimming stripped 6 bases from V and 2 bases from J, with 5 bases between. The CDR3 DNA follows: TGTGCCAGCAGAGCCGGCAATCAGCCCCAGCATTTT. It translates to CASRAGNQPQHF.

V usage is TRBV30 and J usage is TRBJ2-1; D perhaps matches TRBD2 (5 bases). Germline V gene lookup returns CDR1 GTSNPN and CDR2 SVGIG (reference sequence). The ends were cut back, 2 bases at V and 10 bases at J, with 9 bases in the middle. This CDR3 is built from 11 residues. The CDR3 spells CAWSLSVEQFF. DNA of the CDR3: TGTGCCTGGAGTCTTAGCGTGGAGCAGTTCTTC.

This rearrangement joins TRBV28 to TRBJ1-4; TRBD1 matches 10 bases. The CDR3 has 16 amino acids. The V gene's germline CDR1 is MDHEN and CDR2 SYDVKM. Trimming removed 6 bases from V and 8 bases from J; junction bases left unmatched: 12. The CDR3, as DNA: TGTGCCAGCAGCCGGACAGGGGGTTCGGCGAGGGAAAAACTGTTTTTT. It encodes CASSRTGGSAREKLFF.

In DNA, the CDR3 is TGTGCCAGCAGCCTCGGGACTCTGGGAAACACCATATATTTT. Translated, it gives CASSLGTLGNTIYF. This rearrangement joins TRBV6-5 to TRBJ1-3; weak D call: TRBD1 (5 bases). The CDR3 extends over 14 amino acids. The V and J ends lost 6 bases and 4 bases respectively, with 13 bases between them. Germline V gives CDR1 MNHEY, CDR2 SVGAGI.

J is TRBJ2-7 and V is TRBV2, with 10 bases identical to TRBD2. The CDR3 loop spans 16 amino acids. The germline gives CDR1 SNHLY, CDR2 FYNNEI. The J segment lost 3 bases and the V segment lost 4 bases, leaving 9 bases of the junction unmatched. CDR3 DNA sequence: TGTGCCAGCAGTGGGGCTAGCGGGAGCAATTACTACGAGCAGTACTTC. Amino acids: CASSGASGSNYYEQYF.

This chain connects TRBV5-8 to TRBJ1-1, with TRBD1 identical over 7 bases. The CDR3 totals 15 residues. The germline V gene encodes CDR1 SGHTS and CDR2 YDEGEE. The J segment lost 12 bases and the V segment lost 3 bases, leaving 17 bases of the junction unmatched. For the CDR3, the DNA is TGTGCCAGCAGCTCTGGACAGGATCCGCTGAGCACGACTTTCTTT. Amino acid sequence: CASSSGQDPLSTTFF.

The rearrangement links TRBV4-3 to TRBJ2-7; 12 positions match TRBD2. Germline CDR1 reads LGHNA; CDR2 reads YSLEER. V gave up 4 bases and J gave up 4 bases; unmatched junction bases: 5. CDR3 length equals 15 residues. The CDR3 DNA sequence: TGCGCCAGCAGCCCCGGACTAGCGGGAACATACGAGCAGTACTTC. This translates into CASSPGLAGTYEQYF.